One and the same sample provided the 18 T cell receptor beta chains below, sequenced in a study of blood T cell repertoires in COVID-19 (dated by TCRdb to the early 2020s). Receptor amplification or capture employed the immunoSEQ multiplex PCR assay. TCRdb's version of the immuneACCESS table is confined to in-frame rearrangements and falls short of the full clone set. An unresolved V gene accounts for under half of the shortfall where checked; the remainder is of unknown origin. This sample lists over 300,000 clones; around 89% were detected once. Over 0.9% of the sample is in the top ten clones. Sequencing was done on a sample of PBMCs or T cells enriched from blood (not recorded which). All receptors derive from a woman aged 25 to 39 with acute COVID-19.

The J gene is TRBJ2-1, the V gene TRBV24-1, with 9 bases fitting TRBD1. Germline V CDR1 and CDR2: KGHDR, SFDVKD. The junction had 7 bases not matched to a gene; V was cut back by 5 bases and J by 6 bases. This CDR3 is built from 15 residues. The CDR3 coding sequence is TGTGCCACCAGTGTGGAACAGGGGGCGGTCAATGAGCAGTTCTTC. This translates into CATSVEQGAVNEQFF.

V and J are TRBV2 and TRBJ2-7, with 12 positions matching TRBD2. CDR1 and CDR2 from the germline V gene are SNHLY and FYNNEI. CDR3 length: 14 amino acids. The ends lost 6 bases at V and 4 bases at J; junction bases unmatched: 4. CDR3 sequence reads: CASSGLAGNYEQYF. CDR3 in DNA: TGTGCCAGCAGCGGACTAGCGGGGAATTACGAGCAGTACTTC.

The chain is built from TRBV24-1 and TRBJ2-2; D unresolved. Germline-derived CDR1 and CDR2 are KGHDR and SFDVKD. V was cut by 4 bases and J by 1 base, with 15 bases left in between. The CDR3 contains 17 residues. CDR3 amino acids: CATSDYNWARNTGELFF. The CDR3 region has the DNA TGTGCCACCAGTGACTATAACTGGGCCCGGAACACCGGGGAGCTGTTTTTT.

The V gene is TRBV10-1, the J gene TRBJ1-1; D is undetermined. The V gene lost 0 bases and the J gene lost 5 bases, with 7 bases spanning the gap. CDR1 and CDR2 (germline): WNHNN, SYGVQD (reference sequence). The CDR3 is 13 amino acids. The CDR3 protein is CASSESHGTEAFF. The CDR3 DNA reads TGCGCCAGCAGTGAGTCCCACGGTACTGAAGCTTTCTTT.

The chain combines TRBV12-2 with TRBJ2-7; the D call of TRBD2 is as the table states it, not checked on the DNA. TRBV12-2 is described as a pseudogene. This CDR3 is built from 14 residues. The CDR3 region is CASRLAPEEDEQYF. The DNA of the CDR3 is TGTGCAAGTCGCTTAGCGCCGGAGGAGGATGAGCAGTACTTC.

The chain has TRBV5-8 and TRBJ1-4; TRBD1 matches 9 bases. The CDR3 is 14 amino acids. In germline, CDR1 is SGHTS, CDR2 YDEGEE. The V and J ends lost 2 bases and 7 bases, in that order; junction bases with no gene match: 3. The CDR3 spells CASSLGQGSEKLFF. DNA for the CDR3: TGTGCCAGCAGCTTAGGACAGGGGAGTGAAAAACTGTTTTTT.

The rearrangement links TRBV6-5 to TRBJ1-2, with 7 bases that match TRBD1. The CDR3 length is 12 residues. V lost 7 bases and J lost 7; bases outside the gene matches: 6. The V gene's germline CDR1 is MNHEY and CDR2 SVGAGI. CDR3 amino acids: CASTPDRVGYTF. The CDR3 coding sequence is TGTGCCAGCACTCCAGACAGGGTTGGCTACACCTTC.

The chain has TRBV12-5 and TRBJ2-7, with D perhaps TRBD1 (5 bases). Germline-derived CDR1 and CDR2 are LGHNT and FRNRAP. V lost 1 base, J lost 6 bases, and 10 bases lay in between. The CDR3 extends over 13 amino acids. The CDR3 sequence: CASGLGRVFEQYF. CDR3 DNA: TGTGCTAGTGGTTTGGGCAGGGTTTTCGAGCAGTACTTC.

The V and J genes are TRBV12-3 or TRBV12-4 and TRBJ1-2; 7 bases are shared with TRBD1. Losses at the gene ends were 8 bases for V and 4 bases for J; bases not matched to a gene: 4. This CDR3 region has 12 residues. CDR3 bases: TGTGCCAGCCAGGGGGGAGGCTATGGCTACACCTTC. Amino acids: CASQGGGYGYTF.

CDR3 nucleotide sequence: TGCGCCAGCAGCTTGGATTGGACAGGGGGCGCGAATTCACCCCTCCACTTT. This encodes CASSLDWTGGANSPLHF. This chain links TRBV5-1 with TRBJ1-6; 11 bases are shared with TRBD1. With V trimmed by 0 bases and J by 7 bases, 6 bases remained unmatched. Germline CDR1 SGHRS, CDR2 YFSETQ. The CDR3 is 17 amino acids.

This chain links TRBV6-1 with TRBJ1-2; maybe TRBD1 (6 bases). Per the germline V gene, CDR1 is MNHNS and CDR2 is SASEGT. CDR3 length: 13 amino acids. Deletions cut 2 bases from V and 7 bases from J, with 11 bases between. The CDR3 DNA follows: TGTGCCAGCAGTGAATGGGGGCGCGGTGGCTACACCTTC. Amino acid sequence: CASSEWGRGGYTF.

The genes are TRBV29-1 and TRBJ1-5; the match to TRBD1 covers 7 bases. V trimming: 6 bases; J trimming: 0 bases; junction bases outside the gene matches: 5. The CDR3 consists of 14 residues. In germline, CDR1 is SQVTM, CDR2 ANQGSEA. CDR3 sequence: CSVLQGYSNQPQHF. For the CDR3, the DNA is TGCAGCGTGCTACAGGGGTATAGCAATCAGCCCCAGCATTTT. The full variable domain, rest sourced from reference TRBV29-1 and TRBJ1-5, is SAVISQKPSRDICQRGTSLTIQCQVDSQVTMMFWYRQQPGQSLTLIATANQGSEATYESGFVIDKFPISRPNLTFSTLTVSNMSPEDSSIYLCSVLQGYSNQPQHFGDGTRLSIL.

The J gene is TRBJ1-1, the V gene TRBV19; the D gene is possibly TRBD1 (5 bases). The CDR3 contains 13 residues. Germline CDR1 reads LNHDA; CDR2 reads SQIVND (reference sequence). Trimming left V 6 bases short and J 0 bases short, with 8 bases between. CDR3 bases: TGTGCCAGTAGGGGGGGTTTGAACACTGAAGCTTTCTTT. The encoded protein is CASRGGLNTEAFF.

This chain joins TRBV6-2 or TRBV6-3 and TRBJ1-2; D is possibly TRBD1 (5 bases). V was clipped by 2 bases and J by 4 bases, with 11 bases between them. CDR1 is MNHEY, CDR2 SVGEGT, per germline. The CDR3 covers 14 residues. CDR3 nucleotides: TGTGCCAGCAGTTACGCGGACATCGTCTATGGCTACACCTTC. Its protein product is CASSYADIVYGYTF.

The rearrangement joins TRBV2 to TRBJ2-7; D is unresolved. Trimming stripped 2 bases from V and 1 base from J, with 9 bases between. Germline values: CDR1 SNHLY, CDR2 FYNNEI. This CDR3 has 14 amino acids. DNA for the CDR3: TGTGCCAGCAGTGAACTGTTGTTTTCCTACGAGCAGTACTTC. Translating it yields CASSELLFSYEQYF.

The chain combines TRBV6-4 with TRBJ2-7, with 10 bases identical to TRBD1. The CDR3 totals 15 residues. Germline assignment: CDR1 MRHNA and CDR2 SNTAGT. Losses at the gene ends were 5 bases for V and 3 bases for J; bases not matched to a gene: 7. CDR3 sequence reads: CASSLGDRGYYEQYF. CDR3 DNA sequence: TGTGCCAGCAGTTTAGGGGACAGGGGTTACTACGAGCAGTACTTC.

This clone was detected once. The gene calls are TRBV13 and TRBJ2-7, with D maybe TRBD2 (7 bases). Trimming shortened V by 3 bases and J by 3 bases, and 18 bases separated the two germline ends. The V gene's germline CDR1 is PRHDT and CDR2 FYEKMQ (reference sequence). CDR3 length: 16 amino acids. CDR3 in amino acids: CASSFGGRGARYEQYF. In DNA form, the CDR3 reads TGTGCCAGCAGCTTCGGGGGGCGCGGGGCTCGCTACGAGCAGTACTTC.

CDR3 DNA sequence: TGTGCCAGCACCTCGAGGGGGGGCGCCCCTTACGAGCAGTACTTC. Translated: CASTSRGGAPYEQYF. The chain combines TRBV27 with TRBJ2-7; the D gene is possibly TRBD2 (7 bases). The CDR3 is 15 amino acids. Germline V lookup: CDR1 MNHEY, CDR2 SMNVEV (reference sequence). Trimming shortened V by 7 bases and J by 4 bases, and 20 bases separated the two germline ends.